The rows below give T cell receptor beta chains drawn from one sample of a study of blood T cell repertoires in COVID-19. The data were produced by immunoSEQ multiplex PCR, yet TCRdb's version contains in-frame clones alone and is incomplete. The data show 250,000 to 350,000 clones, with around 89% seen just once and 2% to 2.5% held by the top ten. Sequencing was done on a sample of PBMCs or T cells enriched from blood (not recorded which). All receptors come from a woman aged 60-75 years in a cohort exposed to, infected with or recovered from COVID-19 (not recorded which). Each CDR3 is given with its conserved first and last residue. Fields, in order: clone size, V gene, CDR3 protein. Only some rows state a clone size, as once, few, many or a class for expanded clones.

.,TRBV28,CASSLTGTSNQPQHF
.,TRBV19,CASSMDRFNQPQHF
.,TRBV29-1,CSVGSYEQYF
.,TRBV7-8,CASSTWVRGRSRADTQYF
.,TRBV6-2/TRBV6-3,CASSWTSGGRPQYF
.,TRBV18,CASSPGVNEKLFF
.,TRBV13,CASSWGRDTEAFF
once,TRBV24-1,CATRDSVNGYTF
.,TRBV12-3/TRBV12-4,CASKTSGQETQYF
.,TRBV7-8,CASSLANRGIYGYTF
.,TRBV7-9,CASSYAGMDIRRINEKLFF
.,TRBV2,CASSPFGEQYF
.,TRBV18,CASSPRTGDMWNEQFF
.,TRBV7-6,CASSPRASGRALVADTQYF
once,TRBV5-1,CASSPHTSGLSNEQFF
.,TRBV28,CASINPGGRSYEQYF
.,TRBV10-1,CASSEPPTDTQYF
.,TRBV28,CASHRVGQIMNTEAFF
.,TRBV4-3,CASRGTENTGELFF
.,TRBV20-1,CSAVLGGGMYF
.,TRBV6-5,CASRGPNTEAFF
many,TRBV10-1,CASSESRGNNTGELFF
.,TRBV18,CASSPRRDTAYGYTF
.,TRBV6-1,CASSEFRGNSPLHF
.,TRBV24-1,CATSDSVRGPYEQYF
once,TRBV2,CASTKLAGEGNEQFF
.,TRBV2,CASSEIEGDTEAFF
.,TRBV11-3,CASSLASGRRYNEQFF
.,TRBV28,CASSSIGQGARSEAFF
many,TRBV2,CASKAGPNQPQHF
.,TRBV5-1,CASSESTGGADGYTF
.,TRBV28,CASRLLRGTGSQPQHF